The sequence of this T cell receptor beta chain was determined in a study of regulatory T cells. Notes on this clone: Its antigen is still unknown.

Per germline, CDR1 ENHRY and CDR2 SYGVKD. The CDR3 covers 12 residues. V was shortened by 10 bases and J by 0 bases, with 4 bases between the two germline ends. Regarding the study as a whole: Hydrophobic residues at CDR3 positions 6 and 7 were enriched in conventional CD4+ T cells of CD3G-deficient patients. Regulatory T cells showed the strongest V-J pair restriction and V/J gene skewing among patient repertoires.

Primers: 52 TRBV forward and 13 TRBJ reverse. Clones were read by immunoSEQ multiplex PCR, and TCRdb kept only the in-frame ones, dropping some. Of about 29,000 clones in the sample, 92% are singletons; the top ten hold 1.5% to 1.8%. The V gene is TRBV10-3, the J gene TRBJ2-6; D unclear. The sequencing input was conventional CD4+ T cells sorted from blood. This TCR was recovered from a person under 30 with CD3G deficiency. This chain's CDR3 is CATSSGANVLTF. The CDR3 coding sequence is TGTGCCACAAGCTCTGGGGCCAACGTCCTGACTTTC.